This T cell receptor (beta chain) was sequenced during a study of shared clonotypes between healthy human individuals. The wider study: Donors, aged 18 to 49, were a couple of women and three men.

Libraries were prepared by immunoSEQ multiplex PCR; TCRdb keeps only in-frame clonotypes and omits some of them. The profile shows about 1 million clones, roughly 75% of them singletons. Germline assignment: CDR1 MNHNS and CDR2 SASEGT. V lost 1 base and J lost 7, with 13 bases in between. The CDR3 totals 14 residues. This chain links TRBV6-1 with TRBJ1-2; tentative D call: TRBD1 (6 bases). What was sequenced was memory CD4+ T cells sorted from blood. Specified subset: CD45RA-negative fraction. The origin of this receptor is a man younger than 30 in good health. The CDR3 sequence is CASSEEGRGSGYTF. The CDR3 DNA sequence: TGTGCCAGCAGTGAAGAAGGGAGGGGGTCTGGCTACACCTTC.